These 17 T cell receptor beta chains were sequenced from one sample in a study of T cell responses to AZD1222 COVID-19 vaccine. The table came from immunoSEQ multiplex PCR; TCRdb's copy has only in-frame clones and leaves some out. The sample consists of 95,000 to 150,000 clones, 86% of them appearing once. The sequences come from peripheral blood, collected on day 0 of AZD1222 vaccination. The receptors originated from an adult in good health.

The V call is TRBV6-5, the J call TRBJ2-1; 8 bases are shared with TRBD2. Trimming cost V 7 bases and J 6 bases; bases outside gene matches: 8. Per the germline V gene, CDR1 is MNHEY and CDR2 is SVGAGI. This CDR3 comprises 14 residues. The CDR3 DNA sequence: TGTGCCAGCAACCCCCGCCGGGGGGGCAATGAGCAGTTCTTC. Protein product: CASNPRRGGNEQFF.

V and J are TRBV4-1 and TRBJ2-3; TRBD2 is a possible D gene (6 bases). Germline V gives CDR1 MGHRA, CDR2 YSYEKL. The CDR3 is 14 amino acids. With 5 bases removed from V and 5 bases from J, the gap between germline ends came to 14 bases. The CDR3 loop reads CASSFGTLIDTQYF. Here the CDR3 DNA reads TGCGCCAGCAGCTTTGGGACTTTAATAGATACGCAGTATTTT.

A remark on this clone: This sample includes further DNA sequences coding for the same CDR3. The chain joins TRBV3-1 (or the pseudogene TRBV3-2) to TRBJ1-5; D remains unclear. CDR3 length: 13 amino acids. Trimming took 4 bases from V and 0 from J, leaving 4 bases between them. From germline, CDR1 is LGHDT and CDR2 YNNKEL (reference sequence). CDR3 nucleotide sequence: TGTGCCAGCAGCCTCTATAGCAATCAGCCCCAGCATTTT. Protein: CASSLYSNQPQHF.

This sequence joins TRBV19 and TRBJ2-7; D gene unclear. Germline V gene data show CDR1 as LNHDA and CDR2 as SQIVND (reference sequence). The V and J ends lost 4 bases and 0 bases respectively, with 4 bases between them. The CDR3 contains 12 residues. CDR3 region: CASSSGSYEQYF. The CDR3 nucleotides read TGTGCCAGTAGTAGCGGCTCCTACGAGCAGTACTTC.

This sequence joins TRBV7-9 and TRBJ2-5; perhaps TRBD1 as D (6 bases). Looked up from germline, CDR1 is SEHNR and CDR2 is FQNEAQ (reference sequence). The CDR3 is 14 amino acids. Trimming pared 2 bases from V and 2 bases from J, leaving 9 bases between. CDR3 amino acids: CASSLRDIQETQYF. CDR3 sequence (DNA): TGTGCCAGCAGCTTAAGGGACATACAAGAGACCCAGTACTTC.

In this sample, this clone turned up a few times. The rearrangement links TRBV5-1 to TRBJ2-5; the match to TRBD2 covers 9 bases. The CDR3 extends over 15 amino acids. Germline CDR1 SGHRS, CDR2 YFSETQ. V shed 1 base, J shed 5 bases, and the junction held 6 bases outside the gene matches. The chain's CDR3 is CASSLSGTSRETQYF. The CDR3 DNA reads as TGCGCCAGCAGCTTGTCCGGGACTAGCAGGGAGACCCAGTACTTC.

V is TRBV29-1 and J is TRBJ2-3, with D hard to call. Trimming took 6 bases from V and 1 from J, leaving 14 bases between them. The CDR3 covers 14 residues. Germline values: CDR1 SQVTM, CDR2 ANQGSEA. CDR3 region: CSVRLGGGTDTQYF. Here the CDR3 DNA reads TGCAGCGTGAGGTTGGGCGGAGGCACAGATACGCAGTATTTT.

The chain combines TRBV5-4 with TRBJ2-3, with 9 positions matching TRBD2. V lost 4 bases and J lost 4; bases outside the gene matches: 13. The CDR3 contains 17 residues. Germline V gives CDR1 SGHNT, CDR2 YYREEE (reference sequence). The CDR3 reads CASSPPGRGGLSDTQYF. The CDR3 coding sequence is TGTGCCAGCAGCCCCCCTGGGCGGGGGGGCCTATCAGATACGCAGTATTTT. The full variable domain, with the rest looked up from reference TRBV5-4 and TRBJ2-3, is ETGVTQSPTHLIKTRGQQVTLRCSSQSGHNTVSWYQQALGQGPQFIFQYYREEENGRGNFPPRFSGLQFPNYSSELNVNALELDDSALYLCASSPPGRGGLSDTQYFGPGTRLTVL.

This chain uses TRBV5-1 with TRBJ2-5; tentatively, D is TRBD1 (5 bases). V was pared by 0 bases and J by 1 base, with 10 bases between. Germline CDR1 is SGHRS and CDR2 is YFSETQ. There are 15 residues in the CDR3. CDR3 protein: CASSLGDSLQETQYF. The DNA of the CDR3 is TGCGCCAGCAGCTTGGGCGACAGCCTCCAAGAGACCCAGTACTTC.

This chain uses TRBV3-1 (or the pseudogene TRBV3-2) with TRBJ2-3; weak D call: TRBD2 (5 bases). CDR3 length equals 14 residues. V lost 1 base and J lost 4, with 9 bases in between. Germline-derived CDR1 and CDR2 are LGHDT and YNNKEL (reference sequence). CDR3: CASSQVPGADTQYF. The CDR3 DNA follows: TGTGCCAGCAGCCAAGTCCCCGGGGCAGATACGCAGTATTTT.

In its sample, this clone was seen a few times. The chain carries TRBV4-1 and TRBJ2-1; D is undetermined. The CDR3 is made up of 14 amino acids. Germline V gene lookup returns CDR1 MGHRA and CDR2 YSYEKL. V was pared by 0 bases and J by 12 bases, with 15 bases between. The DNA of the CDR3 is TGCGCCAGCAGCCAAGATGTAGACCCCGGGTGGCAGTTCTTC. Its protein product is CASSQDVDPGWQFF.

CDR3 bases: TGTGCCAGTAGCCATGCGGGGACTGCAACTAATGAAAAACTGTTTTTT. Its protein product is CASSHAGTATNEKLFF. The V call is TRBV19, the J call TRBJ1-4; D is possibly TRBD1 (5 bases). Germline assignment: CDR1 LNHDA and CDR2 SQIVND (reference sequence). V lost 6 bases to trimming and J lost 0 bases, with 14 bases between them. The CDR3 extends over 16 amino acids.

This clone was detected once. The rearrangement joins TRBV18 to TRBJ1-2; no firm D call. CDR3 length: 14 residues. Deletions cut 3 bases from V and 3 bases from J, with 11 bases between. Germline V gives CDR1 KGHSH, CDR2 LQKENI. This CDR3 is CASSPSRDYYGYTF. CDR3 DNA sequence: TGTGCCAGCTCACCGTCCCGGGATTACTATGGCTACACCTTC. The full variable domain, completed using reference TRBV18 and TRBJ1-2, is NAGVMQNPRHLVRRRGQEARLRCSPMKGHSHVYWYRQLPEEGLKFMVYLQKENIIDESGMPKERFSAEFPKEGPSILRIQQVVRGDSAAYFCASSPSRDYYGYTFGSGTRLTVV.

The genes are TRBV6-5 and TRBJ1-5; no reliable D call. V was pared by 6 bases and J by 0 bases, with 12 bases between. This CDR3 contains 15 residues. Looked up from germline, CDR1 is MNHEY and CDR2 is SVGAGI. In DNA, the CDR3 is TGTGCCAGCAGCCTGGGCCGCGCTAGCAATCAGCCCCAGCATTTT. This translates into CASSLGRASNQPQHF.

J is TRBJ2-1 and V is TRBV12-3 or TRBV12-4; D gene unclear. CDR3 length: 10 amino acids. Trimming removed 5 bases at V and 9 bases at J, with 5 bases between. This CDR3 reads CASSTREQFF. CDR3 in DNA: TGTGCCAGCAGTACGCGTGAGCAGTTCTTC.

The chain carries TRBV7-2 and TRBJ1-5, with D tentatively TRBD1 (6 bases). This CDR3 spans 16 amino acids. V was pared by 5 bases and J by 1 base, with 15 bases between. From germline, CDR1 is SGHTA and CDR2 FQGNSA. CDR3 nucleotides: TGTGCCAGCAGCCCACAGGGCGGGAGAAGCAATCAGCCCCAGCATTTT. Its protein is CASSPQGGRSNQPQHF.

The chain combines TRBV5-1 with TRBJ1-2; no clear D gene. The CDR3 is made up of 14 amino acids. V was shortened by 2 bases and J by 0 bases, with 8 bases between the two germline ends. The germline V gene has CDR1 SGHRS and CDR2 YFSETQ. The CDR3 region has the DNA TGCGCCAGCAGCTTAACGGATCCTAACTATGGCTACACCTTC. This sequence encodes CASSLTDPNYGYTF.